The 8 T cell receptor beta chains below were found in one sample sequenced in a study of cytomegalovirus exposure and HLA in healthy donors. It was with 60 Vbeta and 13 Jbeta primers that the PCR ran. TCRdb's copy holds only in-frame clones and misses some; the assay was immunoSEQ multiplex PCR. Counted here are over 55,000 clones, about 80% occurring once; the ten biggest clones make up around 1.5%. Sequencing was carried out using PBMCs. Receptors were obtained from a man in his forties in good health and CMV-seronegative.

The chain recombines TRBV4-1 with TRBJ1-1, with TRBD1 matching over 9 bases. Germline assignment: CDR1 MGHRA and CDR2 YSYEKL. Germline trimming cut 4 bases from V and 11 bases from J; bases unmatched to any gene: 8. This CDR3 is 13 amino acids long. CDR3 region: CASSPTLDRGAFF. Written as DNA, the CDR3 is TGCGCCAGCAGCCCAACCCTAGACAGGGGGGCTTTCTTT.

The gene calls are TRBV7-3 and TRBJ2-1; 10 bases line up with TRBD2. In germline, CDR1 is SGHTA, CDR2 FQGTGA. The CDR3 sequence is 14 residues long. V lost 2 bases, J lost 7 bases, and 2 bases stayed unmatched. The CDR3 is CASSLLAGANEQFF. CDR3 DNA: TGTGCCAGCAGCTTACTAGCGGGGGCGAATGAGCAGTTCTTC. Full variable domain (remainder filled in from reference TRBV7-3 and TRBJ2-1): GAGVSQTPSNKVTEKGKYVELRCDPISGHTALYWYRQSLGQGPEFLIYFQGTGAADDSGLPNDRFFAVRPEGSVSTLKIQRTERGDSAVYLCASSLLAGANEQFFGPGTRLTVL.

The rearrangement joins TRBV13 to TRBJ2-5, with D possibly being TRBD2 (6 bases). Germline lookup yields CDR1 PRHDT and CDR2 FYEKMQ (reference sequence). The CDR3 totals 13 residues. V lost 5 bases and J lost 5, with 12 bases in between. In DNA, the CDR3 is TGTGCCAGCAGCCTCCCGGGGGACGAGACCCAGTACTTC. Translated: CASSLPGDETQYF.

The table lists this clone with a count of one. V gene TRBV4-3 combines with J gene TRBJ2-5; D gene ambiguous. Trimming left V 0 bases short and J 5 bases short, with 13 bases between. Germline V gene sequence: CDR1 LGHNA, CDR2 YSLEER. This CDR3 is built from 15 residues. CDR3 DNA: TGCGCCAGCAGCCAAGATTTTGTCCCTCGGGAGACCCAGTACTTC. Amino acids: CASSQDFVPRETQYF.

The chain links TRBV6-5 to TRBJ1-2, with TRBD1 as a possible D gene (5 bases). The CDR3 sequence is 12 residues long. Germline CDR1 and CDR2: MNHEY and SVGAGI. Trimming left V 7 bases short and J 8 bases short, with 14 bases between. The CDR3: CASNTPGEGYTF. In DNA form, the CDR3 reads TGTGCCAGCAACACCCCGGGGGAAGGCTACACCTTC.

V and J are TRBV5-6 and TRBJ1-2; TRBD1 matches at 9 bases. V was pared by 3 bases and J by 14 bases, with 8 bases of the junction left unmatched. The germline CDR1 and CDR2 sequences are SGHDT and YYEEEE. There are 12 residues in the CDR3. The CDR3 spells CASSSGDRASTF. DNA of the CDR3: TGTGCCAGCAGCTCGGGGGACAGGGCGAGTACCTTC. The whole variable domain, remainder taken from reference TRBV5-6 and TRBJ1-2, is DAGVTQSPTHLIKTRGQQVTLRCSPKSGHDTVSWYQQALGQGPQFIFQYYEEEERQRGNFPDRFSGHQFPNYSSELNVNALLLGDSALYLCASSSGDRASTFGSGTRLTVV.

CDR3 amino acids: CASSQLPRQGADYNEQFF. Written as DNA, the CDR3 is TGCGCCAGCAGTCAATTGCCGCGGCAAGGGGCTGACTACAATGAGCAGTTCTTC. This chain links TRBV23-1 with TRBJ2-1; D might be TRBD1 (5 bases). TRBV23-1 is an ORF, and what it does is uncertain. This CDR3 spans 18 amino acids. V dropped 1 base and J dropped 3 bases, with 19 bases sitting between them.

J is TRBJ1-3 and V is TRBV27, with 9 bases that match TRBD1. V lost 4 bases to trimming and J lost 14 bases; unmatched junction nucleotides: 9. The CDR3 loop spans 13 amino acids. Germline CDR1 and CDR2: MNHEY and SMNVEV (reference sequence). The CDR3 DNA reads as TGTGCCAGCAGTTCGGACAGGGGCCTCCCCCTATATTTT. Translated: CASSSDRGLPLYF.